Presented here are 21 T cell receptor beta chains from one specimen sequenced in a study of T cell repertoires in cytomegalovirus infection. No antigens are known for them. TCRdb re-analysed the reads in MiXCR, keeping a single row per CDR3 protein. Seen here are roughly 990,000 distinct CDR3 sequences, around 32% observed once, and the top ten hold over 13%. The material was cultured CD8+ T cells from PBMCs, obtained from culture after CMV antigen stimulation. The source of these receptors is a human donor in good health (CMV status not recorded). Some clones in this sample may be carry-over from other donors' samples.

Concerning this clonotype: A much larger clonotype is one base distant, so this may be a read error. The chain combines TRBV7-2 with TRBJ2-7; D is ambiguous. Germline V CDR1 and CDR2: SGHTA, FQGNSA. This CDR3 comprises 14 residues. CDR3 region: CANSLVTVEYEQYF. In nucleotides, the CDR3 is TGTGCCAACAGCTTAGTGACGGTCGAATACGAGCAGTACTTC.

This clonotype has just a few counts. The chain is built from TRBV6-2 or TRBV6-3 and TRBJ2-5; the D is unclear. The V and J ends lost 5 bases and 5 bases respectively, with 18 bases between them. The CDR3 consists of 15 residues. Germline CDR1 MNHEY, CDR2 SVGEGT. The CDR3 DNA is TGTGCCAGCAGTCACGGTACCCGTAATTGGGAGACCCAGTACTTC. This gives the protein CASSHGTRNWETQYF.

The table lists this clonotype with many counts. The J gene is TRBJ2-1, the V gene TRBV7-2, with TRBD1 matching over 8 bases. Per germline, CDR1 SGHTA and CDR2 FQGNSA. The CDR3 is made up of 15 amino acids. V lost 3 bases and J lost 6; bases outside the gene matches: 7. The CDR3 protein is CASSFGQGALNEQFF. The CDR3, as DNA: TGTGCCAGCAGCTTTGGGCAGGGGGCCCTCAATGAGCAGTTCTTC.

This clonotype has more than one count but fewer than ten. CDR3 protein: CASSSRGGPFPYEQYF. DNA for the CDR3: TGTGCCAGCAGCTCCAGGGGGGGACCGTTCCCCTACGAGCAGTACTTC. The chain joins TRBV7-6 to TRBJ2-7; D tentatively reads TRBD1 or TRBD2 (7 bases each). Germline V CDR1 and CDR2: SGHVS, FNYEAQ. V lost 4 bases and J lost 2, with 18 bases in between. The CDR3 loop spans 16 amino acids.

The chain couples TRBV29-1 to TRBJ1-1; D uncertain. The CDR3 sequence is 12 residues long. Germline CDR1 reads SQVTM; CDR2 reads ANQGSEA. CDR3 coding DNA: TGCACGGCCCTGGGCTTGAACACTGAAGCTTTCTTT. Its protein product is CTALGLNTEAFF.

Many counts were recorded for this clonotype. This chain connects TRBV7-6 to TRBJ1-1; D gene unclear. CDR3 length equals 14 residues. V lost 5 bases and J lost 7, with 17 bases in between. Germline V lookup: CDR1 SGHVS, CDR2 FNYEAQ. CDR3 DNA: TGTGCCAGCAGCCCAGAGCCGGGTGGTGGTGAAGCTTTCTTT. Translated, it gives CASSPEPGGGEAFF. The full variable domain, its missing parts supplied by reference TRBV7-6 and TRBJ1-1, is GAGVSQSPRYKVTKRGQDVALRCDPISGHVSLYWYRQALGQGPEFLTYFNYEAQQDKSGLPNDRFSAERPEGSISTLTIQRTEQRDSAMYRCASSPEPGGGEAFFGQGTRLTVV.

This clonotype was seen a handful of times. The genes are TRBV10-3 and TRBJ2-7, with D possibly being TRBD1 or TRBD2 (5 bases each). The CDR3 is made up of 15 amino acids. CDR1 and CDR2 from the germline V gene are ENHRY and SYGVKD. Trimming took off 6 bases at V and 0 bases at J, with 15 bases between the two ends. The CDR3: CAIRTGTGSSYEQYF. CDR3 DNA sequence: TGTGCCATCAGGACCGGGACGGGGAGCTCCTACGAGCAGTACTTC.

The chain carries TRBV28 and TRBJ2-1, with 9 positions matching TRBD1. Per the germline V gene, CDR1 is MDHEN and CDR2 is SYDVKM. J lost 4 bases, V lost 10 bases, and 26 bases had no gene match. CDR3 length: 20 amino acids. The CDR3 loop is CATTGPGQGDAITKYNEQFF. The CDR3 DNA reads TGTGCCACCACTGGGCCGGGACAGGGCGACGCGATAACTAAATACAATGAGCAGTTCTTC.

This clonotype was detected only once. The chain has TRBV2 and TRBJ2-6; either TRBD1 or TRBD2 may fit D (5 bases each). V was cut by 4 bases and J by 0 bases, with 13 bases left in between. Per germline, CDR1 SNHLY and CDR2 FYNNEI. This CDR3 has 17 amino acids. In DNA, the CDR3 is TGTGCCAGCAGTGGAGGGGCCGAAATCTCTGGGGCCAACGTCCTGACTTTC. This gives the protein CASSGGAEISGANVLTF.

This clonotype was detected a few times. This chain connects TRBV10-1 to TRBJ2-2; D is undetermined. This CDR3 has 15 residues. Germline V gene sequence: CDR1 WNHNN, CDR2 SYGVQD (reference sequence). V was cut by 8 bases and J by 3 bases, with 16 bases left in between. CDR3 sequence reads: CASRNYSVDTGELFF. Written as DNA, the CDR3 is TGCGCCAGCCGTAACTACAGCGTGGACACCGGGGAGCTGTTTTTT.

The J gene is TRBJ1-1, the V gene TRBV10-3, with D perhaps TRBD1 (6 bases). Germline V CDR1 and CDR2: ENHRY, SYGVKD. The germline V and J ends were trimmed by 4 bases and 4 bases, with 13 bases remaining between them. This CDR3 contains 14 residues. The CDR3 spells CAISGRGAATEAFF. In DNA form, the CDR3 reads TGTGCCATCAGTGGCCGGGGGGCCGCCACTGAAGCTTTCTTT.

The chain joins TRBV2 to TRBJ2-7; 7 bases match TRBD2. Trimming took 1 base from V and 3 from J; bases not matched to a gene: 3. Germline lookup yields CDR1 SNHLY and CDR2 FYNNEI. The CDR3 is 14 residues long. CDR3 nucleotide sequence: TGTGCCAGCAGTGAAGGCGGGGGAGACTACGAGCAGTACTTC. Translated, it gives CASSEGGGDYEQYF.

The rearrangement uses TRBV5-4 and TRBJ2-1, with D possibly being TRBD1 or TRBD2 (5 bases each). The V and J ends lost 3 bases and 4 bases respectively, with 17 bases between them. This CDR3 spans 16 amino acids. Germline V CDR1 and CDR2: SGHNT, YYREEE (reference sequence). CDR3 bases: TGTGCCAGCAGCTCCTTGCCCGGGGCCCGATACAATGAGCAGTTCTTC. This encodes CASSSLPGARYNEQFF.

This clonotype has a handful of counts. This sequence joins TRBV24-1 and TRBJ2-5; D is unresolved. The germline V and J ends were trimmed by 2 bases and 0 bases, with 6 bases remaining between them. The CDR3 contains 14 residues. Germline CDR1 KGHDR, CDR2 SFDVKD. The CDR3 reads CATSDSPYQETQYF. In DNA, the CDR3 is TGTGCCACCAGTGATTCCCCGTACCAAGAGACCCAGTACTTC.

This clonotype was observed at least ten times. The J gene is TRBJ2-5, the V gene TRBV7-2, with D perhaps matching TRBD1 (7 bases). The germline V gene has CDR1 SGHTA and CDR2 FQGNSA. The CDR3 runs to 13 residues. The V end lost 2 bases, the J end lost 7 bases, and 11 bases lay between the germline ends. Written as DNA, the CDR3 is TGTGCCAGCAGCTTAAGACAGGGAGGGACCCAGTACTTC. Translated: CASSLRQGGTQYF.

The CDR3 sequence: CASSLGTGLDEQYV. In DNA, the CDR3 is TGTGCCAGCAGCTTAGGGACAGGGTTGGACGAGCAGTACGTC. The rearrangement links TRBV7-8 to TRBJ2-7, with TRBD1 matching 8 bases. The length of the CDR3 is 14 residues. Trimming at V came to 1 base and at J to 5 bases, leaving 4 bases not matched to a gene. CDR1 SGHVS and CDR2 FQNEAQ come from the germline V gene.

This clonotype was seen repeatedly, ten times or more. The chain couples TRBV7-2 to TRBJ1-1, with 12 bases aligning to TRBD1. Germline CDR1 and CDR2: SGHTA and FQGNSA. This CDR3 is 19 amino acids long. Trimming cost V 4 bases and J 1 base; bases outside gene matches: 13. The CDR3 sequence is CASSWGGDRGLKGNTEAFF. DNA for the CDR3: TGTGCCAGCAGCTGGGGGGGGGACAGGGGGCTCAAAGGGAACACTGAAGCTTTCTTT.

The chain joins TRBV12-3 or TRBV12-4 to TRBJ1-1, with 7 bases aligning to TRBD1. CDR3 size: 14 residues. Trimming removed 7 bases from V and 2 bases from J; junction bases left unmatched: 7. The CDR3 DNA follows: TGTGCCAGCACCATAGGGACAGTAAACACTGAAGCTTTCTTT. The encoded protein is CASTIGTVNTEAFF.

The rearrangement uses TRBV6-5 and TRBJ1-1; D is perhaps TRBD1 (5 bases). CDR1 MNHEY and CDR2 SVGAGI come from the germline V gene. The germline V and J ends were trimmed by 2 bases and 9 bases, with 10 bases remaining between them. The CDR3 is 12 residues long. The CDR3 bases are TGTGCCAGCAGTTACCCTGGGGGTCAAGCTTTCTTT. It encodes CASSYPGGQAFF.

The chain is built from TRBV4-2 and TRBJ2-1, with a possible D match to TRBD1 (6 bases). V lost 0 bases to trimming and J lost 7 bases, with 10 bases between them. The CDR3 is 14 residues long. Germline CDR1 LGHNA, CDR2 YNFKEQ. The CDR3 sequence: CASSQETGWNEQFF. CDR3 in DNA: TGTGCCAGCAGCCAAGAGACAGGCTGGAATGAGCAGTTCTTC.

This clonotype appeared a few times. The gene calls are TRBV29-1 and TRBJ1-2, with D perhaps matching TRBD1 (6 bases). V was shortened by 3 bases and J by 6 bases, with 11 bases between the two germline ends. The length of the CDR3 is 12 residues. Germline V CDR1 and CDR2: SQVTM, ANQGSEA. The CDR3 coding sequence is TGCAGCGTTGACAGGGACAATCATGGCTACACCTTC. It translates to CSVDRDNHGYTF.